These T cell receptor beta chains were read from a single sample in a study of CDR3 diversity in severe acne. TCRdb reprocessed the PCR reads with MiXCR, giving one entry per CDR3 protein. The data show approximately 79,000 distinct CDR3 sequences, 45% to 50% seen once. The sequenced sample was blood. All receptors come from a male donor in good health, serving as a control. CDR3s include the opening cysteine and the closing phenylalanine or tryptophan. The order of the fields is clone size, V gene, D gene, J gene, CDR3 DNA, CDR3 protein. A D gene is named only where the DNA matches it firmly. The size entry is marked missing in some rows and otherwise reads once, few, many or a size class.

>-|TRBV2|TRBD1|TRBJ1-5
TGTGCCAGCCGTAGACAGGGAGATGGCAATCAGCCCCAGCATTTT
CASRRQGDGNQPQHF
>few|TRBV19|-|TRBJ1-3
TGTGCCAGTAAGGAAGTAGATAGCTCTGGAAACACCATATATTTT
CASKEVDSSGNTIYF
>-|TRBV10-3|TRBD1|TRBJ1-2
TGTGCCATCAGTGGTCGACAGGGGGCCGGGAGCGGCTACACCTTC
CAISGRQGAGSGYTF
>many|TRBV2|-|TRBJ2-5
TGTGCCAGCAGTATCCGGGGCGGCGTCGAGGAGACCCAGTACTTC
CASSIRGGVEETQYF
>many|TRBV29-1|-|TRBJ1-5
TGCAGCGTTGTTTCCCCATTGACAGGTCAGGAGCATTTT
CSVVSPLTGQEHF
>-|TRBV6-5|TRBD2|TRBJ2-2
TGTGCCAGCAGTTACTCTGGGCTAGCGGGAGCCGGCGGGGAGCTGTTTTTT
CASSYSGLAGAGGELFF
>-|TRBV9|-|TRBJ2-3
TGTGCCAGCAGCGTAGTTGCGGGATTAACAGATACGCAGTATTTT
CASSVVAGLTDTQYF
>many|TRBV6-5|-|TRBJ2-7
TGTGCCAGCAGTTACGGGGGACGGTCCTACGAGCAGTACTTC
CASSYGGRSYEQYF
>few|TRBV5-4|TRBD1|TRBJ1-2
TGTGCCAGCAGGGGACAGACCTATGGCTACACCTTC
CASRGQTYGYTF
>-|TRBV20-1|-|TRBJ2-2
TGCAGTGCTAGGACCCGAGAGTCCGGGGAGCTGTTTTTT
CSARTRESGELFF
>few|TRBV19|-|TRBJ1-2
TGTGCCAGTAGTGCAGACACAGGATTCGCCTATGGCTACACCTTC
CASSADTGFAYGYTF
>-|TRBV25-1|-|TRBJ1-6
TGTGCCAGCAGCGTAGTAGCGGATAATTCACCCCTCCACTTT
CASSVVADNSPLHF
>-|TRBV2|TRBD1|TRBJ1-1
TGTGCCAGCATCTTGGACAGGGGCACTGAAGCTTTCTTT
CASILDRGTEAFF
>few|TRBV7-9|-|TRBJ1-3
TGTGCCAGCAGCCCCGGGACACAAGGAAACACCATATATTTT
CASSPGTQGNTIYF
>-|TRBV11-1|TRBD1|TRBJ2-3
TGTGCCAGCATCCCCTTGGGACAGGGGGAGGGGGATACGCAGTATTTT
CASIPLGQGEGDTQYF
>many|TRBV6-6|-|TRBJ1-5
TGTGCCAGCAAATTAAGGGTTCATCAGCCCCAGCATTTT
CASKLRVHQPQHF
>-|TRBV7-6|-|TRBJ1-6
TGTGCCAGCAGCCCAGGCCGTGGGGGTTCACCCCTCCACTTT
CASSPGRGGSPLHF
>once|TRBV25-1|-|TRBJ2-3
TGTGCCAGCAGTGGGGGAGTGGACTACCAGAAACTCACAGATACGCAGTATTTT
CASSGGVDYQKLTDTQYF
>few|TRBV12-5|-|TRBJ1-6
TGTGCTAGTGGTTCGGACAGAGCGGGGGTCTTCTCACCCCTCCACTTT
CASGSDRAGVFSPLHF
>many|TRBV28|TRBD1|TRBJ1-2
TGTGCCAGCAGTTTCTCAGGGGGCAGGAGCTACACCTTC
CASSFSGGRSYTF
>-|TRBV20-1|-|TRBJ2-1
TGCAGGGATTTTTGTGGGTGTAGTGAGCAGTTCTTC
CRDFCGCSEQFF
>once|TRBV5-1|TRBD1|TRBJ1-2
TGCGCCAGCAGCTGGACAGGGGCGAACTATGGCTACACCTTC
CASSWTGANYGYTF
>few|TRBV29-1|-|TRBJ2-3
TGCAGCGGACACAAACCGGGCGATACGCAGTATTTT
CSGHKPGDTQYF
>-|TRBV19|-|TRBJ2-7
TGTGCCAGTAGTATAGCAGGGCGCGAGCAGTGCTTC
CASSIAGREQCF
>-|TRBV7-2|TRBD1|TRBJ2-3
TGTGCCAGCAGCCCCGGGACAGGGGGGGCGGATACGCAGTATTTT
CASSPGTGGADTQYF
>many|TRBV7-3|TRBD2|TRBJ2-2
TGTGCCAGCAGCTTAGCGGGAGCGGAGACCATGGGGGAGCTGTTTTTT
CASSLAGAETMGELFF
>many|TRBV7-2|-|TRBJ1-1
TGTGCCAGCAGTTTTTTCAGGGGAATGAACACTGAAGCTTTCTTT
CASSFFRGMNTEAFF
>few|TRBV6-9|TRBD1|TRBJ1-2
TGTGCCAGCAGTTACCCGGACAGGGACTATGGCTACACCTTC
CASSYPDRDYGYTF
>once|TRBV20-1|-|TRBJ1-6
TGCAGTGCTAGAGCCCGGGGTCAGGATAATTCACCCCTCCACTTT
CSARARGQDNSPLHF
>many|TRBV9|-|TRBJ2-2
TGTGCCAGCAGCGTAGACGGGAACACCGGGGAGCTGTTTTTT
CASSVDGNTGELFF
>many|TRBV29-1|-|TRBJ2-5
TGCAGCGTTGGGGGGGGCGACGAGACCCAGTACTTC
CSVGGGDETQYF
>-|TRBV20-1|-|TRBJ2-2
TGCAGTGCTACCCGGGCCGGGGAGCTGTTTTTT
CSATRAGELFF
>few|TRBV7-9|TRBD2|TRBJ2-5
TGTGCCAGCAGCATAGGCGGGGGACTAGCGGTAGAGACCCAGTACTTC
CASSIGGGLAVETQYF
>-|TRBV7-3|-|TRBJ2-1
TGTGCCAGCAGCTTACCAGGACTAAGCAATGAGCAGTTCTTC
CASSLPGLSNEQFF
>many|TRBV19|-|TRBJ2-2
TGTGCCAGTAGTATAGATCAGGCCTTCCCCGGGGAGCTGTTTTTT
CASSIDQAFPGELFF
>-|TRBV15|-|TRBJ2-5
TGTGCCACCAGCGGAAGAACCTTGCTGCAGACCCAGTACTTC
CATSGRTLLQTQYF
>-|TRBV20-1|TRBD2|TRBJ2-5
TGCAGTGCTATCTCCGGGACTAGCGGCACGGAGACCCAGTACTTC
CSAISGTSGTETQYF
>many|TRBV20-1|TRBD2|TRBJ2-2
TGCAGTGCTGCCCCGCGGGGGGTTTACACCGGGGAGCTGTTTTTT
CSAAPRGVYTGELFF
>-|TRBV12-3/TRBV12-4|TRBD2|TRBJ2-7
TGTGCCAGCAGCAATTGGGGCTCTAGCGGCAACGAGCAGCACTTC
CASSNWGSSGNEQHF
>-|TRBV11-2|-|TRBJ2-5
TGTGCCAGCAGCTTAGGTCAACTCGAGGCCCAGTACTTC
CASSLGQLEAQYF
>-|TRBV24-1|-|TRBJ2-2
TGTGCCACCAGTGATTTGCCGGGGAGCGGCGGGGAGCTGTTTTTT
CATSDLPGSGGELFF
>many|TRBV6-1|TRBD1|TRBJ1-6
TGTGCCAGCAGTGGCCACCTTAGGGACAGGCTAACCTATAATTCACCCCTCCACTTT
CASSGHLRDRLTYNSPLHF
>-|TRBV2|-|TRBJ2-7
TGTGCCAGCAGCGATCCGGGACACCTCTCCTACGAGCAGTACTTC
CASSDPGHLSYEQYF
>few|TRBV30|-|TRBJ2-1
TGTGCCTGGAGCGGAAGCTCCTACAATGAGCAGTTCTTC
CAWSGSSYNEQFF
>-|TRBV10-3|-|TRBJ1-5
TGTGCCATCAGTGAACGGGGGGCAAGTCAGCCCCAGCATTTT
CAISERGASQPQHF
>-|TRBV6-4|TRBD2|TRBJ2-3
TGTGCCAGCAGTGACTCGACTAGCGGGGAAGGGGGCACAGATACGCAGTATTTT
CASSDSTSGEGGTDTQYF
>-|TRBV2|TRBD1|TRBJ1-5
TGTGCCAGCAGTGCCCGGACAGGGGGCGATCAGCCCCAGCATTTT
CASSARTGGDQPQHF
>few|TRBV10-2|-|TRBJ2-5
TGCGCCAGCGGAACCATGGAAGAGACCCAGTACTTC
CASGTMEETQYF
>-|TRBV3-1|-|TRBJ2-7
TGTGCCAGCAGCCCCCAAGCTGGTGGTAGCGGATACGAGCAGTACTTC
CASSPQAGGSGYEQYF
>-|TRBV3-1|TRBD1|TRBJ1-2
TGTGCCAGCAGCCAAGATCCGACAGGGCCGGACTATGGCTACACCTTC
CASSQDPTGPDYGYTF
>many|TRBV25-1|-|TRBJ2-5
TGTGCCAGCAGTGAACCAGGGAGGATTTCCAAAGAGACCCAGTACTTC
CASSEPGRISKETQYF
>-|TRBV29-1|TRBD1|TRBJ2-7
TGCAGCGTCCCCGGACAGGATTTCTACGAGCAGTACTTC
CSVPGQDFYEQYF
>medium-sized|TRBV20-1|TRBD1|TRBJ2-2
TGCAGTGCTAGACGGACAGGGGTGGACACCGGGGAGCTGTTTTTT
CSARRTGVDTGELFF
>medium-sized|TRBV29-1|TRBD2|TRBJ2-7
TGCAGCGTTGAAGGGGCTAGCGGTGGATCCTACGAGCAGTACTTC
CSVEGASGGSYEQYF
>many|TRBV12-3/TRBV12-4|-|TRBJ2-5
TGTGCCAGCAGTTTTGTGAGACAAGAGACCCAGTACTTC
CASSFVRQETQYF
>-|TRBV15|-|TRBJ1-1
TGTGCCACCAGCAGAGATTTGGGGATGAACACTGAAGCTTTCTTT
CATSRDLGMNTEAFF
>medium-sized|TRBV4-1|-|TRBJ1-1
TGCGCCAGCAGCCAAGGTAGGGCACAGTACACTGAAGCTTTCTTT
CASSQGRAQYTEAFF